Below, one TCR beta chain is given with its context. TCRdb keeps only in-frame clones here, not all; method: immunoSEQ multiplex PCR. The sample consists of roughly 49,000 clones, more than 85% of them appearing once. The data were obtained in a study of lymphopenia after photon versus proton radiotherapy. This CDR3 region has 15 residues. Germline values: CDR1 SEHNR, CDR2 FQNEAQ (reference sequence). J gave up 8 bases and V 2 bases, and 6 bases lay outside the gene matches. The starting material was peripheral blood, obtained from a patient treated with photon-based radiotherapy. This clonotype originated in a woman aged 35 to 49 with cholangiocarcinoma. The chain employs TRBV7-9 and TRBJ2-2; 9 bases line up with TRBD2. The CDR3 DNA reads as TGTGCCAGCAGCTTAATGGCTAGCGGGACGGGGGAGCTGTTTTTT. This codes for CASSLMASGTGELFF. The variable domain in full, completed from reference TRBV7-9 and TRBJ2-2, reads DTGVSQNPRHKITKRGQNVTFRCDPISEHNRLYWYRQTLGQGPEFLTYFQNEAQLEKSRLLSDRFSAERPKGSFSTLEIQRTEQGDSAMYLCASSLMASGTGELFFGEGSRLTVL.